These T cell receptor beta chains were read from a single sample in a study of cytomegalovirus exposure and HLA in healthy donors. TCRdb keeps only in-frame clones here, not all; method: immunoSEQ multiplex PCR. This sample yields 90,000 to 100,000 clones, of which roughly 76% are seen a single time; roughly 2% belongs to the top ten. The sequencing sample was made of PBMCs. The receptors shown here come from a man aged 35 to 55 in good health and CMV-seronegative. Each CDR3 is given with its conserved first and last residue. A D gene is named only where the DNA matches it firmly. Some rows have no size entry. The others give once, few or many, or a class for an expanded clone.

size: NA
D: NA
J: TRBJ2-7
V: TRBV6-1
CDR3: CASSENWDTIYEQYF

size: few
D: TRBD2
J: TRBJ2-3
V: TRBV5-1
CDR3: CASSLVLAGFTDTQYF

size: NA
D: TRBD2
J: TRBJ2-7
V: TRBV6-5
CDR3: CASSSLPVERDYEQYF

size: NA
D: TRBD1
J: TRBJ2-2
V: TRBV4-1
CDR3: CASSSRQGYTGELFF

size: NA
D: TRBD2
J: TRBJ2-1
V: TRBV27
CDR3: CASSTILAGYHNEQFF

size: NA
D: NA
J: TRBJ2-2
V: TRBV6-5
CDR3: CASRRQIGGELFF

size: NA
D: NA
J: TRBJ2-7
V: TRBV2
CDR3: CASSGWFGSRYEQYF

size: NA
D: NA
J: TRBJ2-3
V: TRBV5-1
CDR3: CASSFPLTGQDTQYF

size: NA
D: TRBD1
J: TRBJ2-1
V: TRBV7-9
CDR3: CASSQGQGNEQFF

size: NA
D: NA
J: TRBJ2-5
V: TRBV7-9
CDR3: CASSPVGETQYF

size: NA
D: TRBD2
J: TRBJ2-2
V: TRBV4-3
CDR3: CASSQDLSRPSGRVGELFF

size: NA
D: TRBD2
J: TRBJ2-7
V: TRBV5-4
CDR3: CASSWGLRGLGAYEQYF

size: NA
D: NA
J: NA
V: TRBV6-1
CDR3: CASSTRDLSYEQYF

size: NA
D: NA
J: TRBJ1-5
V: TRBV28
CDR3: CASNGGDQPQHF

size: NA
D: TRBD1
J: TRBJ2-2
V: TRBV28
CDR3: CASSLRPGTGITGELFF

size: NA
D: TRBD1
J: TRBJ1-5
V: TRBV7-2
CDR3: CASSRQGHQPQHF

size: NA
D: NA
J: TRBJ2-7
V: TRBV29-1
CDR3: CSVFFRYEQYF

size: few
D: NA
J: TRBJ1-4
V: TRBV6-5
CDR3: CASSFDSFNEKLFF

size: NA
D: TRBD2
J: TRBJ2-5
V: TRBV5-6
CDR3: CASSGGGYQETQYF

size: NA
D: NA
J: TRBJ1-4
V: TRBV30
CDR3: CAWSEGVIEKLFF

size: NA
D: TRBD2
J: TRBJ2-7
V: TRBV9
CDR3: CASSASGTSAPKREQYF

size: NA
D: TRBD1
J: TRBJ1-1
V: TRBV25-1
CDR3: CASSEPDRGNTEAFF

size: once
D: NA
J: TRBJ2-5
V: TRBV28
CDR3: CASSDPDSTDSKTQYF

size: few
D: TRBD1
J: TRBJ2-7
V: TRBV28
CDR3: CASSSTGGRVTSYEQYF

size: NA
D: NA
J: TRBJ1-2
V: TRBV5-4
CDR3: CASSSRSGLDGYTF

size: NA
D: TRBD1
J: TRBJ1-2
V: TRBV7-2
CDR3: CASSLASGQGASGYTF

size: NA
D: NA
J: TRBJ2-1
V: TRBV7-2
CDR3: CASSPDRRQFF

size: once
D: TRBD2
J: TRBJ2-1
V: TRBV5-4
CDR3: CASSQTGTRHNEQFF

size: few
D: TRBD1
J: TRBJ1-1
V: TRBV2
CDR3: CASSEGQGFFTEAFF

size: NA
D: TRBD1
J: TRBJ1-1
V: TRBV6-6
CDR3: CAIRGPVREKEHWAFF

size: NA
D: TRBD1
J: TRBJ2-1
V: TRBV5-1
CDR3: CASSPQGDEYNEQFF

size: NA
D: NA
J: TRBJ2-3
V: TRBV14
CDR3: CASSQRRDFLTDTQYF

size: NA
D: NA
J: TRBJ1-1
V: TRBV5-6
CDR3: CASSLSFSGYTEAFF

size: NA
D: TRBD2
J: TRBJ2-3
V: TRBV5-1
CDR3: CASSLVTSGSTDTQYF

size: NA
D: NA
J: TRBJ1-4
V: TRBV6-5
CDR3: CASSFGATNEKLFF

size: once
D: TRBD2
J: TRBJ2-7
V: TRBV19
CDR3: CATAPGTSSGRQYF

size: NA
D: TRBD1
J: TRBJ1-3
V: TRBV6-5
CDR3: CASSYGQGIIDTIYF